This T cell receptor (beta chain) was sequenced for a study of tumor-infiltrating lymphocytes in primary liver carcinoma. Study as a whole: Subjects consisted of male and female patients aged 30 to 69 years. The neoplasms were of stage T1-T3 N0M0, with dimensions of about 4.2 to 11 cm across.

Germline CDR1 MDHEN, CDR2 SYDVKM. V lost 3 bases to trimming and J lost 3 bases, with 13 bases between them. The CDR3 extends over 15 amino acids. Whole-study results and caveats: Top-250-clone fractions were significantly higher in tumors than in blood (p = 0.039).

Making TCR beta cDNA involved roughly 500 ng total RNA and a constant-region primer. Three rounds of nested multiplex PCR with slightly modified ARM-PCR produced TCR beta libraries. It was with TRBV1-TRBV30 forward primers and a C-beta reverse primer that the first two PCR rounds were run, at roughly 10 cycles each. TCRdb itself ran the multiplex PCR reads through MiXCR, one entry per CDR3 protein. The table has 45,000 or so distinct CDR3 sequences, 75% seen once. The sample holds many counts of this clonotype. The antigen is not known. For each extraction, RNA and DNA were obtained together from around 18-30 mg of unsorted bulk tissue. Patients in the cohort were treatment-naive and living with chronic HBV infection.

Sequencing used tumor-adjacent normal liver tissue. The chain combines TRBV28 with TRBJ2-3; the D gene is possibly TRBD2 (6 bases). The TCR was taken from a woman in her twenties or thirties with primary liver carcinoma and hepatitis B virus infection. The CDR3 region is CASSFSGVVTDTQYF. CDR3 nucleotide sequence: TGTGCCAGCAGTTTTTCGGGAGTGGTAACAGATACGCAGTATTTT.